The entry below describes one T cell receptor beta chain. The antigen is undetermined. Assay used: immunoSEQ multiplex PCR; TCRdb lists only in-frame clones, some missing. The sample records some 11,000 clones, 70% to 80% being singletons. This record comes from a study of tumor-infiltrating lymphocytes in localized non-small cell lung cancer. The study, taken as a whole, reports: TCRbeta sequencing showed higher T cell infiltration in tumors than uninvolved lung.

This CDR3 comprises 11 residues. Trimming took 7 bases from V and 5 from J, leaving 8 bases between them. Germline V lookup: CDR1 MDHEN, CDR2 SYDVKM. This chain links TRBV28 with TRBJ1-1; D is unresolved. The source of this sequence is a human donor with non-small cell lung cancer. Sequencing was performed on uninvolved lung tissue not adjacent to the tumor. The CDR3: CASNGRTEAFF. Here the CDR3 DNA reads TGTGCCAGCAACGGACGGACTGAAGCTTTCTTT.